A single sample is the source of the 10 T cell receptor beta chains below, sequenced in a study of blood T cell repertoires in COVID-19. TCRdb keeps only in-frame clones here, not all; method: immunoSEQ multiplex PCR. The sample lists approximately 120,000 clones, 70% to 90% occurring once. The sample was peripheral blood. The receptor source for this set is a human donor in a cohort sampled during active COVID-19.

The gene calls are TRBV2 and TRBJ1-2; perhaps TRBD1 as D (5 bases). There are 13 residues in the CDR3. Germline V gives CDR1 SNHLY, CDR2 FYNNEI. Trimming shortened V by 8 bases and J by 2 bases, and 12 bases separated the two germline ends. The CDR3 sequence is CASSPDSNYGYTF. CDR3 DNA sequence: TGTGCCAGCTCTCCTGACAGCAACTATGGCTACACCTTC.

The gene calls are TRBV10-3 and TRBJ1-1; TRBD1 might be the D (5 bases). Trimming took off 7 bases at V and 5 bases at J, with 8 bases between the two ends. The CDR3 sequence is 11 residues long. Germline V lookup: CDR1 ENHRY, CDR2 SYGVKD. CDR3 region: CAITKGTEAFF. The CDR3 nucleotides read TGTGCCATCACGAAGGGGACTGAAGCTTTCTTT.

The chain joins TRBV7-3 to TRBJ2-1, with D possibly TRBD2 on 6 matching bases. Trimming left V 8 bases short and J 3 bases short, with 11 bases between. The CDR3 length is 13 residues. The germline gives CDR1 SGHTA, CDR2 FQGTGA. The CDR3 region is CASGAGYYNEQFF. CDR3 nucleotides: TGTGCCAGCGGGGCGGGATACTACAATGAGCAGTTCTTC.

The genes are TRBV5-8 and TRBJ1-4; TRBD1 is a possible D gene (5 bases). This CDR3 contains 16 residues. V was clipped by 3 bases and J by 1 base, with 13 bases between them. Germline loops: CDR1 SGHTS, CDR2 YDEGEE. The CDR3 bases are TGTGCCAGCAGCTGGGGCGGAAAGTTAACTAATGAAAAACTGTTTTTT. Its translation: CASSWGGKLTNEKLFF. Full variable domain (remainder filled in from reference TRBV5-8 and TRBJ1-4): EAGVTQSPTHLIKTRGQQATLRCSPISGHTSVYWYQQALGLGLQFLLWYDEGEERNRGNFPPRFSGRQFPNYSSELNVNALELEDSALYLCASSWGGKLTNEKLFFGSGTQLSVL.

The V call is TRBV11-1, the J call TRBJ2-2, with D possibly TRBD2 on 6 matching bases. Germline CDR1 reads SGHAT; CDR2 reads FQDESV (reference sequence). The CDR3 runs 14 residues. V dropped 6 bases and J dropped 5 bases, with 13 bases sitting between them. CDR3 coding DNA: TGTGCCAGCAGACAAAGGGAGGAGACCGGGGAGCTGTTTTTT. As protein: CASRQREETGELFF.

V and J are TRBV28 and TRBJ2-7; weak D call: TRBD1 (6 bases). V dropped 8 bases and J dropped 1 base, with 15 bases sitting between them. The germline CDR1 and CDR2 sequences are MDHEN and SYDVKM. The CDR3 is made up of 14 amino acids. The CDR3 DNA follows: TGTGCCAGCGGCCCCCCAGGGGTTTCCTACGAGCAGTACTTC. This encodes CASGPPGVSYEQYF.

The CDR3 nucleotides are TGTGCCAGCAGCCCGAGAGCAAACTCCTACGAGCAGTACTTC. It codes for CASSPRANSYEQYF. This chain connects TRBV6-5 to TRBJ2-7; D is ambiguous. The CDR3 spans 14 residues. V was pared by 6 bases and J by 0 bases, with 12 bases between. Per the germline V gene, CDR1 is MNHEY and CDR2 is SVGAGI.

This chain connects TRBV5-6 to TRBJ2-3; possible D gene TRBD1, 5 bases. This CDR3 region has 15 residues. CDR1 is SGHDT, CDR2 YYEEEE, per germline. Trimming took 4 bases from V and 1 from J, leaving 13 bases between them. The CDR3 DNA reads as TGTGCCAGCAGCCCGACCCCGACAGGCACAGATACGCAGTATTTT. This gives the protein CASSPTPTGTDTQYF.

The rearrangement links TRBV7-2 to TRBJ1-5; D gene uncertain. In germline, CDR1 is SGHTA, CDR2 FQGNSA. The CDR3 has 15 residues. V lost 5 bases and J lost 1, with 12 bases in between. The CDR3 sequence: CASSRRSGSNQPQHF. The CDR3 DNA follows: TGTGCCAGCAGCCGTCGGTCGGGAAGCAATCAGCCCCAGCATTTT.

The chain has TRBV15 and TRBJ2-3; D perhaps matches TRBD1 (5 bases). The V gene lost 3 bases and the J gene lost 3 bases, with 7 bases spanning the gap. Germline-derived CDR1 and CDR2 are LNHNV and YYDKDF (reference sequence). This CDR3 is 13 amino acids long. Written as DNA, the CDR3 is TGTGCCACCAGCAGTCAGGGAACAGATACGCAGTATTTT. It is translated as CATSSQGTDTQYF.